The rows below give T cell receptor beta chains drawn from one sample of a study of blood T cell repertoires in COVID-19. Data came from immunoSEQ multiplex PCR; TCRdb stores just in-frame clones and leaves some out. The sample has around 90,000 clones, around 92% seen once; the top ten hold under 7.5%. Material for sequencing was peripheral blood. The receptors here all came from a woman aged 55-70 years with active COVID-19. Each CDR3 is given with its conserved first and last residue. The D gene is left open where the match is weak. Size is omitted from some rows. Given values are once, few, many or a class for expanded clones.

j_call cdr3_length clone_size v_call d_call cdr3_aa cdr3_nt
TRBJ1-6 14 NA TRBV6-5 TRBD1 CASTKQGSGSPLHF TGTGCCAGCACCAAACAGGGGTCAGGATCACCCCTCCACTTT
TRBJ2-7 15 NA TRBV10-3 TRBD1 CAISDPGTGLYEQYF TGTGCCATCAGTGACCCCGGGACAGGGCTCTACGAGCAGTACTTC
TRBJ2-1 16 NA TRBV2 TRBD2 CASSEALLASGNEQFF TGTGCCAGCAGTGAAGCGCTCTTGGCTAGCGGCAATGAGCAGTTCTTC
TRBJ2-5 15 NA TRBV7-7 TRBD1 CASSLGTATQETQYF TGTGCTAGCAGCTTAGGGACAGCTACTCAAGAGACCCAGTACTTC
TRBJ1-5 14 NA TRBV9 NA CASSVGASYQPQHF TGTGCCAGCAGCGTAGGGGCCTCTTATCAGCCCCAGCATTTT
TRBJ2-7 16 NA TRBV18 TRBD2 CASSLNLGGRAYEQYF TGTGCCAGCTCACTTAACCTGGGCGGGAGGGCATACGAGCAGTACTTC
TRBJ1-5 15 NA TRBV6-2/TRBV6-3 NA CASSFRGEGNQPQHF TGTGCCAGCAGTTTCAGGGGTGAAGGCAATCAGCCCCAGCATTTT
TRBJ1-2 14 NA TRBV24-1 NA CATSDPRRGDGYTF TGTGCCACCAGTGATCCCCGCAGGGGTGATGGCTACACCTTC
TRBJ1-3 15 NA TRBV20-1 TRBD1 CSASDRGSSGNTIYF TGCAGTGCTAGTGACAGGGGGAGCTCTGGAAACACCATATATTTT
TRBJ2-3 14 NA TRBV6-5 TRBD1 CASSRDRGTDTQYF TGTGCCAGCAGTCGGGACAGGGGCACAGATACGCAGTATTTT
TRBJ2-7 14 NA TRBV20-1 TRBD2 CSASMRGGAFEQYF TGCAGTGCTAGTATGCGCGGGGGGGCGTTTGAGCAGTACTTC
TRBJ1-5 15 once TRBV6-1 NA CASSEGQGARQPQHF TGTGCCAGCAGTGAAGGCCAGGGTGCGCGTCAGCCCCAGCATTTT
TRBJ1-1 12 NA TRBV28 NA CASSSIRGAAFF TGTGCCAGCAGCTCTATCAGGGGTGCGGCTTTCTTT
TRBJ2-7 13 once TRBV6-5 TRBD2 CASSSPAGGEQYF TGTGCCAGCAGTTCCCCCGCGGGGGGCGAGCAGTACTTC
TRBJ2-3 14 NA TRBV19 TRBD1 CASSPGTGTDTQYF TGTGCCAGTAGTCCCGGGACAGGCACAGATACGCAGTATTTT
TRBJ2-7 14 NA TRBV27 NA CASSFWGGTYEQYF TGTGCCAGCAGTTTTTGGGGCGGAACCTACGAGCAGTACTTC
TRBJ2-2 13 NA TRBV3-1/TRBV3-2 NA CASSQHSTGELFF TGTGCCAGCAGCCAACACAGCACCGGGGAGCTGTTTTTT
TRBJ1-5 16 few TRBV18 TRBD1 CASSPSADRGGQPQHF TGTGCCAGCTCACCTTCAGCGGACAGGGGAGGTCAGCCCCAGCATTTT
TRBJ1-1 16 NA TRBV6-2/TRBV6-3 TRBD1 CASSDRDRVRGTEAFF TGTGCCAGCAGTGACCGGGACAGGGTAAGAGGGACTGAAGCTTTCTTT
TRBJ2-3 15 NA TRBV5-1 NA CASSPGDSMTDTQYF TGCGCCAGCAGCCCTGGGGACTCTATGACAGATACGCAGTATTTT
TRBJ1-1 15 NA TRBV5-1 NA CASSLGTQGGTEAFF TGCGCCAGCAGCTTGGGGACCCAGGGAGGGACTGAAGCTTTCTTT
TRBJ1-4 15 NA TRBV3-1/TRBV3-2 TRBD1 CASSQHRGSNEKLFF TGTGCCAGCAGCCAGCACAGGGGCTCTAATGAAAAACTGTTTTTT
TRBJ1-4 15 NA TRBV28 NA CASSLLFGINEKLFF TGTGCCAGCAGTTTATTATTCGGGATTAATGAAAAACTGTTTTTT
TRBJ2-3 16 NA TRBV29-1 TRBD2 CSVVGLAGTSTDTQYF TGCAGCGTCGTTGGGCTAGCGGGAACGAGCACAGATACGCAGTATTTT
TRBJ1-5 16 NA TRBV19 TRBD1 CASRDSLLRGNQPQHF TGTGCCAGCCGGGACAGTCTTTTGAGGGGCAATCAGCCCCAGCATTTT
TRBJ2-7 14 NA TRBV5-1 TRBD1 CASSLRTGSYEQYF TGCGCCAGCAGCTTAAGGACAGGATCCTACGAGCAGTACTTC
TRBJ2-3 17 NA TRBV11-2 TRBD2 CASSLGEREHFPDTQYF TGTGCCAGCAGCTTAGGCGAGCGGGAGCATTTCCCAGATACGCAGTATTTT
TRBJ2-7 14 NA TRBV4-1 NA CASSPTGTPKVQYF TGCGCCAGCAGCCCAACCGGGACACCGAAGGTGCAGTACTTC
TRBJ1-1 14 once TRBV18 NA CASSPLVRDTEAFF TGTGCCAGCTCACCACTAGTTAGAGACACTGAAGCTTTCTTT
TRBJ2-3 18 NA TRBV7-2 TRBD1 CASSLGASGTGVTDTQYF TGTGCCAGCAGCTTAGGGGCCAGTGGGACAGGGGTCACAGATACGCAGTATTTT
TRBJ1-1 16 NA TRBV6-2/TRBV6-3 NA CASSYIAGTMNTEAFF TGTGCCAGCAGTTATATTGCAGGGACTATGAACACTGAAGCTTTCTTT
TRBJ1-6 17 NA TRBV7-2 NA CASSLFRGAAVFSPLHF TGTGCCAGCAGCTTATTCCGGGGTGCGGCAGTTTTTTCACCCCTCCACTTT
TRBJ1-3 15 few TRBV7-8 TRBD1 CASSPGQGIGNTIYF TGTGCCAGCAGCCCGGGACAGGGGATTGGAAACACCATATATTTT
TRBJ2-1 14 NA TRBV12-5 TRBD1 CASGSRTGDNEQFF TGTGCTAGTGGTTCTCGGACAGGGGACAATGAGCAGTTCTTC
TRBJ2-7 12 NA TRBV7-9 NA CASIGRRGEQYF TGTGCCAGCATAGGACGGAGAGGGGAGCAGTACTTC
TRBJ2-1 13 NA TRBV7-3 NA CASSLREIDEQFF TGTGCCAGCAGCTTAAGAGAGATCGATGAGCAGTTCTTC
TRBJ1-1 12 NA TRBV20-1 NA CSASASNTEAFF TGCAGTGCTAGTGCGTCGAACACTGAAGCTTTCTTT
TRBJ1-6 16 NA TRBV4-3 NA CASSQDARVGYSPLHF TGCGCCAGCAGCCAAGATGCCAGGGTCGGTTATTCACCCCTCCACTTT
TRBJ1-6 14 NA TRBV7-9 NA CASSLSQDNSPLHF TGTGCCAGCAGCTTATCGCAGGATAATTCACCCCTCCACTTT
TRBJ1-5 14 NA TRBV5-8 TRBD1 CASSGDRSNQPQHF TGTGCCAGCAGCGGGGACAGGAGCAATCAGCCCCAGCATTTT
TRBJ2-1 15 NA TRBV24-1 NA CATSDYAGAYNEQFF TGTGCCACCAGTGATTATGCTGGGGCATACAATGAGCAGTTCTTC
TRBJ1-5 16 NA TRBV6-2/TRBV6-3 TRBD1 CASSDPGQGGNQPQHF TGTGCCAGCAGTGATCCGGGACAGGGGGGCAATCAGCCCCAGCATTTT
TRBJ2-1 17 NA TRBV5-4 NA CASSSKVAALTYNEQFF TGTGCCAGCAGCTCAAAGGTAGCGGCCTTGACCTACAATGAGCAGTTCTTC
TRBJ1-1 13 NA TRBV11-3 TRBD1 CASSGGTVTEAFF TGTGCCAGCAGCGGGGGGACAGTCACTGAAGCTTTCTTT
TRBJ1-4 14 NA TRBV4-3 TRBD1 CASSPTGDREKLFF TGCGCCAGCAGCCCAACAGGGGATCGGGAAAAACTGTTTTTT
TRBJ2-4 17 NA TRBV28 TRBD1 CASSFRFKKGGQGIQYF TGTGCCAGCAGTTTTAGATTTAAGAAAGGGGGACAGGGCATTCAGTACTTC
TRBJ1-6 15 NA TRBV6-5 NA CASSSQANYNSPLHF TGTGCCAGCAGTTCACAGGCGAACTATAATTCACCCCTCCACTTT
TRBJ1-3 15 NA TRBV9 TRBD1 CASSVADRKGNTIYF TGTGCCAGCAGCGTAGCGGACAGGAAGGGAAACACCATATATTTT